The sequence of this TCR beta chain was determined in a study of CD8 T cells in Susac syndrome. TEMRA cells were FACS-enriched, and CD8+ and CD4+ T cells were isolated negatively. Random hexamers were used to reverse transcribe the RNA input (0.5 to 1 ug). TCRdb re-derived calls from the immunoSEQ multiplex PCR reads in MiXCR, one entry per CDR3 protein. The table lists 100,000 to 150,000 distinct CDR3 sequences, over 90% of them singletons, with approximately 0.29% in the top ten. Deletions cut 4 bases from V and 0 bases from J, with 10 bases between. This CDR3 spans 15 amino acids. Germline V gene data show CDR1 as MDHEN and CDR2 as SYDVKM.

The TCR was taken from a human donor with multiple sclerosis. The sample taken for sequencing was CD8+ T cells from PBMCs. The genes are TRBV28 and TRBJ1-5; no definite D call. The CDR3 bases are TGTGCCAGCAGTTCCGTTTTAGGTAGCAATCAGCCCCAGCATTTT. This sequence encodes CASSSVLGSNQPQHF.